Presented here are 14 T cell receptor beta chains from one specimen sequenced in a study of response to subunit inactivated influenza vaccine. TCRdb fed the RT-PCR reads into MiXCR, producing one record per CDR3 protein. The sample yields about 540,000 distinct CDR3 sequences, less than 25% seen once. The sample was also reused in another study, on T cells expressing NK-cell markers. As that study records: Researchers built TCR beta cDNA using 5'RACE template switching with UMIs.

The sample here was CD4+ T cells sorted from PBMCs, taken 12 days after vaccination. The receptors were gathered from a man aged 50 to 59 who received an inactivated influenza vaccine.

This clonotype has a handful of counts. This chain links TRBV5-1 with TRBJ2-7; tentatively, D is TRBD1 (6 bases). CDR3 size: 15 residues. Looked up from germline, CDR1 is SGHRS and CDR2 is YFSETQ. The V gene lost 9 bases and the J gene lost 3 bases, with 22 bases spanning the gap. The CDR3 sequence is CANILNGTLYYEQYF. The CDR3 region has the DNA TGCGCCAACATCTTGAACGGGACATTATACTACGAGCAGTACTTC.

The rearrangement links TRBV4-3 to TRBJ1-2, with a possible D match to TRBD1 (5 bases). CDR1 and CDR2 from the germline V gene are LGHNA and YSLEER. V dropped 3 bases and J dropped 4 bases, with 21 bases sitting between them. The CDR3 runs to 17 residues. The CDR3 region is CASSHPAGGGSGYGYTF. Here the CDR3 DNA reads TGCGCCAGCAGCCATCCCGCCGGGGGTGGATCGGGCTATGGCTACACCTTC.

This clonotype was detected only a few times. The CDR3 DNA reads as TGTGCCAGCAGCTCTAGGGACAGGGGATCCGGGGAGCTGTTTTTT. Residues: CASSSRDRGSGELFF. The rearrangement links TRBV5-6 to TRBJ2-2; 10 positions agree with TRBD1. This CDR3 has 15 residues. The germline V gene encodes CDR1 SGHDT and CDR2 YYEEEE. The V gene end was trimmed by 3 bases and the J gene end by 6 bases; junction bases not matched to a gene: 5.

This clonotype has a count of ten or more. One end of the junction varies from germline; a read error may be responsible. The V and J genes are TRBV14 and TRBJ2-7; D gene unclear. This CDR3 has 12 residues. Looked up from germline, CDR1 is SGHDN and CDR2 is FVKESK. CDR3 sequence reads: CASSQGFYEQYF. Here the CDR3 DNA reads TGTGCCAGCAGTCAAGGATTCTACGAGCAGTACTTC. Filled out from reference TRBV14 and TRBJ2-7, the complete variable domain reads EAGVTQFPSHSVIEKGQTVTLRCDPISGHDNLYWYRRVMGKEIKFLLHFVKESKQDESGMPNNRFLAERTGGTYSTLKVQPAELEDSGVYFCASSQGFYEQYFGPGTRLTVT.

This chain connects TRBV10-3 to TRBJ1-1; the D is unclear. Between the trimmed V and J ends, which lost 2 bases and 3 bases, there was a span of 4 bases. The germline gives CDR1 ENHRY, CDR2 SYGVKD. CDR3 size: 12 residues. CDR3 in DNA: TGTGCCATCAGTGAGAGAGACACTGAAGCTTTCTTT. Amino acids: CAISERDTEAFF.

This chain joins TRBV7-8 and TRBJ2-5; D gene ambiguous. Per the germline V gene, CDR1 is SGHVS and CDR2 is FQNEAQ. The V and J ends lost 7 bases and 5 bases respectively, with 11 bases between them. This CDR3 contains 12 residues. The CDR3 here is CASTTRWETQYF. CDR3 DNA sequence: TGTGCCAGCACCACACGGTGGGAGACCCAGTACTTC.

At least ten counts were recorded for this clonotype. The rearrangement joins TRBV20-1 to TRBJ2-7, with D possibly matching TRBD1 (5 bases). V lost 1 base, J lost 3 bases, and 13 bases lay in between. CDR3 length equals 14 residues. The germline V gene encodes CDR1 DFQATT and CDR2 SNEGSKA (reference sequence). CDR3: CSARGTTVYYEQYF. The CDR3 nucleotides read TGCAGTGCTAGAGGGACAACAGTTTACTACGAGCAGTACTTC.

The chain combines TRBV20-1 with TRBJ2-7; D gene uncertain. The CDR3 sequence is 12 residues long. In germline, CDR1 is DFQATT, CDR2 SNEGSKA (reference sequence). Trimming took off 4 bases at V and 3 bases at J, with 10 bases between the two ends. The CDR3: CSATFDFYEQYF. The CDR3 nucleotides are TGCAGTGCTACTTTTGACTTCTACGAGCAGTACTTC.

The sample holds a few counts of this clonotype. V is TRBV4-3 and J is TRBJ2-3; 9 positions match TRBD1. This CDR3 is built from 16 residues. The V gene's germline CDR1 is LGHNA and CDR2 YSLEER. J was trimmed by 6 bases and V by 0 bases; bases with no gene match: 7. CDR3 nucleotide sequence: TGCGCCAGCAGCCAAGAAGCGGGACAGGGAGGTGATACGCAGTATTTT. Amino acids: CASSQEAGQGGDTQYF.

The J gene is TRBJ1-1, the V gene TRBV19; TRBD1 aligns across 8 bases. V lost 4 bases to trimming and J lost 6 bases; unmatched junction nucleotides: 10. CDR1 LNHDA and CDR2 SQIVND come from the germline V gene (reference sequence). The CDR3 has 15 amino acids. The chain's CDR3 is CASSNPGQGDAEAFF. DNA of the CDR3: TGTGCCAGTAGTAATCCTGGACAGGGCGACGCTGAAGCTTTCTTT.

The V and J genes are TRBV7-9 and TRBJ2-6; 7 nucleotides line up with TRBD1. Germline V gives CDR1 SEHNR, CDR2 FQNEAQ (reference sequence). The CDR3 length is 16 residues. J gave up 0 bases and V 8 bases, and 7 bases lay outside the gene matches. CDR3 loop: CASPQGQASGANVLTF. The CDR3 DNA sequence: TGTGCCAGCCCACAAGGACAGGCCTCTGGGGCCAACGTCCTGACTTTC. The whole variable domain, filled in from reference TRBV7-9 and TRBJ2-6, reads DTGVSQNPRHKITKRGQNVTFRCDPISEHNRLYWYRQTLGQGPEFLTYFQNEAQLEKSRLLSDRFSAERPKGSFSTLEIQRTEQGDSAMYLCASPQGQASGANVLTFGAGSRLTVL.

The J gene is TRBJ1-6, the V gene TRBV20-1; 7 bases map to TRBD1. The CDR3 spans 16 residues. CDR1 and CDR2 (germline): DFQATT, SNEGSKA (reference sequence). The ends lost 2 bases at V and 5 bases at J; junction bases unmatched: 9. The CDR3 protein is CSARRGGAIDNSPLHF. The CDR3 DNA is TGCAGTGCTAGACGAGGGGGCGCGATAGATAATTCACCCCTCCACTTT.

This clonotype was counted at least ten times. J is TRBJ2-2 and V is TRBV4-3, with 9 bases matching TRBD1. Germline trimming cut 3 bases from V and 4 bases from J; bases unmatched to any gene: 3. Germline V lookup: CDR1 LGHNA, CDR2 YSLEER. This CDR3 has 15 amino acids. The CDR3 DNA reads as TGCGCCAGCAGCCACCGACAGGGGGGCACCGGGGAGCTGTTTTTT. Translated, it gives CASSHRQGGTGELFF.

This clonotype was seen more than once but under ten times. The chain is built from TRBV20-1 and TRBJ2-7; either TRBD1 or TRBD2 may supply D (5 bases each). This CDR3 comprises 12 residues. Germline V gene sequence: CDR1 DFQATT, CDR2 SNEGSKA (reference sequence). Between the trimmed V and J ends, which lost 5 bases and 4 bases, there was a span of 12 bases. CDR3 protein: CSAPGTGYEQYF. The DNA of the CDR3 is TGCAGTGCTCCTGGGACGGGTTACGAGCAGTACTTC.